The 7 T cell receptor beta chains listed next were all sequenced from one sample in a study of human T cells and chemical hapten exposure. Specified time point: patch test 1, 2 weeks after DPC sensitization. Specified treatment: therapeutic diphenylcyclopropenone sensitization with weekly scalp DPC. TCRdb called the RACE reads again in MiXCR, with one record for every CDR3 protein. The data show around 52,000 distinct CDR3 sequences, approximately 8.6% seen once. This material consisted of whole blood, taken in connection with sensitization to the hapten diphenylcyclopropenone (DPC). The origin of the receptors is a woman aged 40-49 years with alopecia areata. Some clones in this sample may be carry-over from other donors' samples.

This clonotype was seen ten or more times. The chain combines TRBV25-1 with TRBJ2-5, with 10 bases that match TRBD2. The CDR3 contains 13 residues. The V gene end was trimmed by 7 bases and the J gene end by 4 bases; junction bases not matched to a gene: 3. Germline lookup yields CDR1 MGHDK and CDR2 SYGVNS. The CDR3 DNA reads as TGTGCCAGCATTCCTAGCGGGGGAGAGACCCAGTACTTC. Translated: CASIPSGGETQYF.

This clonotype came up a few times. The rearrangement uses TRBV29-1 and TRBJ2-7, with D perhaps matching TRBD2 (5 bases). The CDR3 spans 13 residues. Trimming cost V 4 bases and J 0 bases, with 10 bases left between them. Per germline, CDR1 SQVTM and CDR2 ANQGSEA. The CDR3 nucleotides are TGCAGCGTTGTCGGGGAACCCTCCTACGAGCAGTACTTC. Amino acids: CSVVGEPSYEQYF.

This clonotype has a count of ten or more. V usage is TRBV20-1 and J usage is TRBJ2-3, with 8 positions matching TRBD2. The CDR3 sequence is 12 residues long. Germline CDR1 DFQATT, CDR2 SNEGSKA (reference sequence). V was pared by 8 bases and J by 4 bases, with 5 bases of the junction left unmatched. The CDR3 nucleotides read TGCAGTCGTTCGGGAGGGGCAGATACGCAGTATTTT. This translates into CSRSGGADTQYF.

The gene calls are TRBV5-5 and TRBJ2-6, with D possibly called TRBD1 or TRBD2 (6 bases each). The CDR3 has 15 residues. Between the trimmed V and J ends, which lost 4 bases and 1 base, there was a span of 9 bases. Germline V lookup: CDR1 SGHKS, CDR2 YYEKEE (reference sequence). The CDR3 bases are TGTGCCAGCAGCCAGGGGAGGTCTGGGGCCAACGTCCTGACTTTC. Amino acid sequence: CASSQGRSGANVLTF. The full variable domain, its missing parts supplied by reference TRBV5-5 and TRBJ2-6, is DAGVTQSPTHLIKTRGQQVTLRCSPISGHKSVSWYQQVLGQGPQFIFQYYEKEERGRGNFPDRFSARQFPNYSSELNVNALLLGDSALYLCASSQGRSGANVLTFGAGSRLTVL.

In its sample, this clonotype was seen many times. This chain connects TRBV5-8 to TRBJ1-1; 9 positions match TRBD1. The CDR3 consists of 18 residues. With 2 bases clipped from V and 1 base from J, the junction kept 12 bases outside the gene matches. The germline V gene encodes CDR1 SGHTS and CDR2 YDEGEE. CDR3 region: CASSFFPGQGGRNTEAFF. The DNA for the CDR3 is TGTGCCAGCAGCTTCTTCCCGGGACAGGGAGGGAGGAACACTGAAGCTTTCTTT.

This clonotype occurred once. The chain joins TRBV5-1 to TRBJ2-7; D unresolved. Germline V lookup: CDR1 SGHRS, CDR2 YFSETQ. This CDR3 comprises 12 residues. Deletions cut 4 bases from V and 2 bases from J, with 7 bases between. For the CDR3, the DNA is TGCGCCAGCAGCGGAGAACCCTACGAGCAGTACTTC. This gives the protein CASSGEPYEQYF.

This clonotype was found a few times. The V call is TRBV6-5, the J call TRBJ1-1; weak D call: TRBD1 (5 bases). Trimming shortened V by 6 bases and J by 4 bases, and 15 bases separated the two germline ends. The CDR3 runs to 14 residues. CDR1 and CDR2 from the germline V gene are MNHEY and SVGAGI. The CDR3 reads CASRGRDPGTEAFF. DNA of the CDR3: TGTGCCAGCAGGGGCCGGGACCCCGGCACTGAAGCTTTCTTT.